These 14 T cell receptor beta chains share one sample of origin, sequenced in a study of T cells in Graves' hyperthyroidism and ophthalmopathy. RNA transcripts served as the template for amplifying TCR beta CDR3 regions. A set of HTBI primers served as the primers for a first-round RT-PCR of the TCR CDR3. TCRdb reanalysed the multiplex PCR reads using MiXCR and keeps one entry per CDR3 protein. This sample has around 400,000 distinct CDR3 sequences, with approximately 25% found just once. Sequenced input: blood. The receptors were gathered from a man in his forties or fifties with Graves' hyperthyroidism.

The rearrangement links TRBV25-1 to TRBJ2-1, with TRBD2 matching over 11 bases. Unmatched junction bases numbered 5, after V lost 3 bases and J lost 7 bases. The V gene's germline CDR1 is MGHDK and CDR2 SYGVNS. The CDR3 totals 15 residues. The CDR3 sequence is CASSDSGRANNEQFF. In DNA form, the CDR3 reads TGTGCCAGCAGTGATAGCGGGAGGGCCAATAATGAGCAGTTCTTC.

J is TRBJ2-2 and V is TRBV5-1; perhaps TRBD1 as D (5 bases). The CDR3 consists of 15 residues. Trimming cost V 4 bases and J 4 bases, with 14 bases left between them. Germline V gives CDR1 SGHRS, CDR2 YFSETQ. The CDR3 reads CASSKSDMFTGELFF. The CDR3 DNA reads as TGCGCCAGCAGCAAGTCGGACATGTTCACCGGGGAGCTGTTTTTT.

The chain has TRBV6-1 and TRBJ1-2; 10 positions agree with TRBD1. Germline V gene lookup returns CDR1 MNHNS and CDR2 SASEGT. There are 14 residues in the CDR3. Losses at the gene ends were 6 bases for V and 5 bases for J; bases not matched to a gene: 6. The DNA of the CDR3 is TGTGCCAGCAGCGTAGGGACAGGGGAGTATGGCTACACCTTC. Its protein product is CASSVGTGEYGYTF.

This clonotype came up a few times. The chain joins TRBV27 to TRBJ2-1; D is unresolved. The V end was cut by 0 bases, the J end by 7 bases, with 7 bases between. Germline CDR1 MNHEY, CDR2 SMNVEV (reference sequence). The CDR3 is 13 amino acids. The CDR3 nucleotides are TGTGCCAGCAGTTTATCGTCCAGGAATGAGCAGTTCTTC. It encodes CASSLSSRNEQFF.

The V call is TRBV30, the J call TRBJ2-5, with TRBD1 matching over 7 bases. CDR1 and CDR2 from the germline V gene are GTSNPN and SVGIG (reference sequence). This CDR3 has 13 amino acids. Trimming cost V 0 bases and J 5 bases; bases outside gene matches: 3. The CDR3 protein is CAWSVQGRETQYF. Written as DNA, the CDR3 is TGTGCCTGGAGTGTACAGGGGCGCGAGACCCAGTACTTC. The full variable domain, in which reference TRBV30 and TRBJ2-5 provide the parts outside the CDR3, is SQTIHQWPATLVQPVGSPLSLECTVEGTSNPNLYWYRQAAGRGLQLLFYSVGIGQISSEVPQNLSASRPQDRQFILSSKKLLLSDSGFYLCAWSVQGRETQYFGPGTRLLVL.

With respect to this clonotype: This could be a read error, since a much larger clone is one nucleotide away. This chain connects TRBV28 to TRBJ2-1; D not resolved. V was shortened by 3 bases and J by 5 bases, with 11 bases between the two germline ends. This CDR3 has 14 residues. CDR1 MDHEN and CDR2 SYDVKM come from the germline V gene. The CDR3 loop reads CASSFDQDHNEQFF. The CDR3 nucleotides are TGTGCCAGCAGTTTTGATCAGGACCACAATGAGCAGTTCTTC.

V and J are TRBV2 and TRBJ2-7, with D possibly TRBD1 on 5 matching bases. This CDR3 spans 12 amino acids. Between the trimmed V and J ends, which lost 3 bases and 5 bases, there was a span of 8 bases. CDR1 SNHLY and CDR2 FYNNEI come from the germline V gene. CDR3 nucleotide sequence: TGTGCCAGCAGTGACTCGACAGACGAGCAGTACTTC. This translates into CASSDSTDEQYF. Full variable domain (remainder filled in from reference TRBV2 and TRBJ2-7): EPEVTQTPSHQVTQMGQEVILRCVPISNHLYFYWYRQILGQKVEFLVSFYNNEISEKSEIFDDQFSVERPDGSNFTLKIRSTKLEDSAMYFCASSDSTDEQYFGPGTRLTVT.

This clonotype was recorded at least ten times. The chain's CDR3 is CASTSSPPEQFF. DNA for the CDR3: TGTGCCAGCACGTCTAGCCCCCCTGAGCAGTTCTTC. The gene calls are TRBV27 and TRBJ2-1, with D possibly matching TRBD2 (5 bases). Germline lookup yields CDR1 MNHEY and CDR2 SMNVEV (reference sequence). The germline V and J ends were trimmed by 7 bases and 9 bases, with 13 bases remaining between them. The CDR3 has 12 residues.

This clonotype occurred many times. The CDR3 here is CASSLAGGQHNEQFF. As DNA, the CDR3 is TGTGCCAGCAGCTTAGCGGGGGGACAGCACAATGAGCAGTTCTTC. The rearrangement uses TRBV11-2 and TRBJ2-1; D possibly matches TRBD1 or TRBD2 (7 bases each). Germline CDR1 and CDR2: SGHAT and FQNNGV. The CDR3 consists of 15 residues. The germline V and J ends were trimmed by 1 base and 5 bases, with 12 bases remaining between them.

The genes are TRBV29-1 and TRBJ2-1; no definite D call. The CDR3 sequence is 9 residues long. Germline CDR1 SQVTM, CDR2 ANQGSEA. Trimming left V 7 bases short and J 12 bases short, with 10 bases between. The CDR3 reads CSDSPGQFF. The DNA for the CDR3 is TGCAGCGACTCACCGGGGCAGTTCTTC.

This clonotype was detected many times. V and J are TRBV5-6 and TRBJ2-7; D is possibly TRBD1 (6 bases). The V end was cut by 0 bases, the J end by 3 bases, with 13 bases between. This CDR3 region has 15 residues. Germline lookup yields CDR1 SGHDT and CDR2 YYEEEE. DNA for the CDR3: TGTGCCAGCAGCTTGGCAACAGGGCCGAACTACGAGCAGTACTTC. This encodes CASSLATGPNYEQYF.

The chain recombines TRBV7-9 with TRBJ2-3, with D maybe TRBD2 (5 bases). In germline, CDR1 is SEHNR, CDR2 FQNEAQ (reference sequence). The CDR3 loop spans 15 amino acids. Trimming stripped 2 bases from V and 4 bases from J, with 13 bases between. The CDR3 DNA follows: TGTGCCAGCAGCTTACGACGGGAAGAAGCAGATACGCAGTATTTT. Translating it yields CASSLRREEADTQYF.

This clonotype was observed a few times. This chain uses TRBV5-1 with TRBJ2-1, with TRBD1 matching 8 bases. This CDR3 has 15 amino acids. The ends lost 4 bases at V and 3 bases at J; junction bases unmatched: 6. Germline V gene lookup returns CDR1 SGHRS and CDR2 YFSETQ. In nucleotides, the CDR3 is TGCGCCAGCAGCCCGGGACAGGCGAACTACAATGAGCAGTTCTTC. It translates to CASSPGQANYNEQFF.

The rearrangement links TRBV6-1 to TRBJ2-3; D not resolved. Trimming pared 6 bases from V and 5 bases from J, leaving 15 bases between. The CDR3 contains 14 residues. The germline V gene encodes CDR1 MNHNS and CDR2 SASEGT. CDR3 loop: CASRRPPIGDTQYF. The CDR3 DNA is TGTGCCAGCAGGCGACCCCCCATAGGAGATACGCAGTATTTT.